This record looks at one T cell receptor beta chain sequence and its context. Participants were aged roughly 18 to 90 years, lived in 25 or so US areas, and enrolled virtually. In Cohort 3, a recovered donor had either two negative PCRs, clearance, or symptom resolution. Germline V lookup: CDR1 SGHTS, CDR2 YDEGEE. CDR3 length: 14 residues. J lost 5 bases, V lost 4 bases, and 5 bases had no gene match. The data originate from a study of blood T cell repertoires in COVID-19. Whole-study context: There were acute and convalescent COVID-19 samples, and they came from the United States, Italy and Spain.

Original data processing: Estimation of nucleated cell counts relied on the amplification of reference gene primers. The table came from immunoSEQ multiplex PCR; TCRdb's copy has only in-frame clones and leaves some out. The V and J calls and clone size come from that table; D and trimming were worked out from the DNA. In the table there are around 200,000 clones, 85% of which are singletons. This clonotype was sampled from a man aged 40-49 years who had recovered from COVID-19. The sequencing sample was made of PBMCs or T cells enriched from blood (not recorded which). V gene TRBV5-8 combines with J gene TRBJ1-5, with 8 nucleotides matching TRBD1. CDR3 DNA sequence: TGTGCCAGCAGCAAAGACAGGGGCGATCAGCCCCAGCATTTT. Its protein product is CASSKDRGDQPQHF.